This T cell receptor (beta chain) is drawn from a study of blood T cell repertoires in COVID-19. Study-wide context: T cells, B-cell-depleted T cells, or PBMCs provided the cDNA or gDNA that served as material.

Germline V CDR1 and CDR2: LGHNA, YNFKEQ. Trimming took 1 base from V and 4 from J, leaving 16 bases between them. The CDR3 covers 16 residues. Enrolled through a virtual design, the participants were between roughly 18 and 100 years of age and came from about two dozen US areas. Donors were grouped by their self-reported clinical history. In the original workflow: Nucleated cell number was recorded as an estimate derived from reference gene primer amplification. Profiled with immunoSEQ multiplex PCR; TCRdb holds only in-frame clones, not every one. The V and J calls and clone size were taken over from that table, and D and trimming were inferred from the DNA. The table lists some 250,000 clones, approximately 83% of them singletons.

V and J are TRBV4-2 and TRBJ1-1, with D perhaps matching TRBD1 (6 bases). Sample: PBMCs or T cells enriched from blood (not recorded which). The TCR comes from a woman in her forties with acute COVID-19. DNA for the CDR3: TGTGCCAGCAGCCAAGGACGGGACATCCGCGGCACTGAAGCTTTCTTT. Amino acid sequence: CASSQGRDIRGTEAFF.